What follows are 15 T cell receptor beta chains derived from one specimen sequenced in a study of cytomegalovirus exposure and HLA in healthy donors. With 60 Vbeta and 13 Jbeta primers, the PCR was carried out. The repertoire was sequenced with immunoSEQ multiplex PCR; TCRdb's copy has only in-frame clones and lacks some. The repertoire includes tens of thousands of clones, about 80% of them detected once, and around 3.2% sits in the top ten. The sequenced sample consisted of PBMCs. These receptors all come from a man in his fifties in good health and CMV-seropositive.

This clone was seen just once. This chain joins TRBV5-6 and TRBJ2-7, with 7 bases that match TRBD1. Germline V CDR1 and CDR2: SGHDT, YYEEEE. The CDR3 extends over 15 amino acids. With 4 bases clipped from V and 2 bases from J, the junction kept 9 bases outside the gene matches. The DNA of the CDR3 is TGTGCCAGCAGCCGGGGTCGGCAGGGGGCCTACGAGCAGTACTTC. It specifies CASSRGRQGAYEQYF.

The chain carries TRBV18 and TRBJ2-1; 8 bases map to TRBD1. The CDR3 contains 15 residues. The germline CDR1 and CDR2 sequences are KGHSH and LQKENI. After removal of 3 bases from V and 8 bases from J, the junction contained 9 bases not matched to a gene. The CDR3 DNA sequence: TGTGCCAGCTCACCTGGTGTTCAGGGGGCCGATGAGCAGTTCTTC. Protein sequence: CASSPGVQGADEQFF.

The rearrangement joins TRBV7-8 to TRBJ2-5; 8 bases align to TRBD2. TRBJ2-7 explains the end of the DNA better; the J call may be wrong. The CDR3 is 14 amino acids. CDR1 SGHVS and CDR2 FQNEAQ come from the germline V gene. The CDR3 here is CASGLSAGGYEQYF. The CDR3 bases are TGTGCCAGCGGCCTTAGCGCGGGGGGTTACGAGCAGTACTTC.

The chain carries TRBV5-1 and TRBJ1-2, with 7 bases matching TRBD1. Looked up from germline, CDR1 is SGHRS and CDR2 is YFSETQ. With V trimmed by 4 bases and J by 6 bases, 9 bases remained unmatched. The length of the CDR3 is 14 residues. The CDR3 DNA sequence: TGCGCCAGCAGCCCCGGAGGGGGCGTCGATGGCTACACCTTC. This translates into CASSPGGGVDGYTF.

In DNA form, the CDR3 reads TGTGCCAGCAGCCACCTAGCGGGAGCAGAGGAGACCCAGTACTTC. It translates to CASSHLAGAEETQYF. This sequence joins TRBV7-8 and TRBJ2-5; 10 bases line up with TRBD2. CDR3 length: 15 residues. V shed 5 bases, J shed 5 bases, and the junction held 8 bases outside the gene matches. The germline V gene encodes CDR1 SGHVS and CDR2 FQNEAQ.

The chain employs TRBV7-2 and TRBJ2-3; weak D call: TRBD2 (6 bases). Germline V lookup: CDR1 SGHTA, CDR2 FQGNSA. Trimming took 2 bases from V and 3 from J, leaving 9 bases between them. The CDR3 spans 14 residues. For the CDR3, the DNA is TGTGCCAGCAGCTTACGGGCGGGAACAGATACGCAGTATTTT. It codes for CASSLRAGTDTQYF.

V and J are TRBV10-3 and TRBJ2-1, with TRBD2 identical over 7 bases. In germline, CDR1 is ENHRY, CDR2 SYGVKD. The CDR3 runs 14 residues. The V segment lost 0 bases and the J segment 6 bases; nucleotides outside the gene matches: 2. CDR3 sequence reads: CAISESLARNEQFF. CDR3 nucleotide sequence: TGTGCCATCAGTGAGTCACTAGCGCGCAATGAGCAGTTCTTC.

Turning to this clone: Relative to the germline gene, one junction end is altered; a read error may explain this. In nucleotides, the CDR3 is TGTGCCAGCAGCGCTACTAGCGGGGGACAGAAAAACAGTCAGTACTTC. It encodes CASSATSGGQKNSQYF. V is TRBV9 and J is TRBJ2-4; 11 bases are shared with TRBD2. This CDR3 is 16 amino acids long. CDR1 and CDR2 (germline): SGDLS, YYNGEE.

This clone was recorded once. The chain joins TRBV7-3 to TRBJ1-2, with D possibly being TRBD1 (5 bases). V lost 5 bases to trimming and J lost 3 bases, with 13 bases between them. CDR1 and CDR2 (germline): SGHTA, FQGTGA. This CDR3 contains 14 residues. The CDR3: CASSPAGGDYGYTF. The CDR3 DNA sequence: TGTGCCAGCAGCCCAGCGGGGGGGGACTATGGCTACACCTTC. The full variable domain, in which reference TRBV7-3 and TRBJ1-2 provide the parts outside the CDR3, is GAGVSQTPSNKVTEKGKYVELRCDPISGHTALYWYRQSLGQGPEFLIYFQGTGAADDSGLPNDRFFAVRPEGSVSTLKIQRTERGDSAVYLCASSPAGGDYGYTFGSGTRLTVV.

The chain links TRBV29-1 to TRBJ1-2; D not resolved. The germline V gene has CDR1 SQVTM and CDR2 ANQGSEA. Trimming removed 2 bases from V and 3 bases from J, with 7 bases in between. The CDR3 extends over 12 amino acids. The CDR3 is CSVEMPDYGYTF. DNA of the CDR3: TGCAGCGTTGAAATGCCAGACTATGGCTACACCTTC.

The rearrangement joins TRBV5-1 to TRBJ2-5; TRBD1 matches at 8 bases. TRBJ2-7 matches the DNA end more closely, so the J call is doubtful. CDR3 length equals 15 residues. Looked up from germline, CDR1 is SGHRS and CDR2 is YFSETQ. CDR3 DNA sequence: TGCGCCAGCAGCCCTGGGACAGGTTTCTCCTACGAGCAGTACTTC. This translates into CASSPGTGFSYEQYF.

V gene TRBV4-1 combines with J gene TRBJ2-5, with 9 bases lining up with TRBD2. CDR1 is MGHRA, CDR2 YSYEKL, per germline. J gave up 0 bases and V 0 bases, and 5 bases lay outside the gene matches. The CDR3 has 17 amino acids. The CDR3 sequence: CASSQDRASGDQETQYF. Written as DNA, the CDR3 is TGCGCCAGCAGCCAAGACCGGGCTAGCGGGGACCAAGAGACCCAGTACTTC.

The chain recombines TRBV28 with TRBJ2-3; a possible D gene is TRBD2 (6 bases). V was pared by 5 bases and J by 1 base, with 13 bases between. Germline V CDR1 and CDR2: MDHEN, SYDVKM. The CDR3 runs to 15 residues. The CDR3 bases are TGTGCCAGCAGTACACCGGGACTTGGCACAGATACGCAGTATTTT. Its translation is CASSTPGLGTDTQYF.

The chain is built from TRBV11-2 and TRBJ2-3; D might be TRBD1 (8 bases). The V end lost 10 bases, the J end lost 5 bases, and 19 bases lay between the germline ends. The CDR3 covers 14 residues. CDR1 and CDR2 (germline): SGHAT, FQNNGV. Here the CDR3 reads CATKQGGKIDTQYF. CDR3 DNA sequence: TGTGCCACCAAACAGGGGGGGAAGATAGATACGCAGTATTTT.

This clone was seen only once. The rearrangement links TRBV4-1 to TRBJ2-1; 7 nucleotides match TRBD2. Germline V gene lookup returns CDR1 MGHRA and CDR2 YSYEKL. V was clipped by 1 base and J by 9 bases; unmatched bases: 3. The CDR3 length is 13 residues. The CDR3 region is CASSQGLALEQFF. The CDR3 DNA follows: TGCGCCAGCAGCCAAGGACTAGCTCTTGAGCAGTTCTTC.